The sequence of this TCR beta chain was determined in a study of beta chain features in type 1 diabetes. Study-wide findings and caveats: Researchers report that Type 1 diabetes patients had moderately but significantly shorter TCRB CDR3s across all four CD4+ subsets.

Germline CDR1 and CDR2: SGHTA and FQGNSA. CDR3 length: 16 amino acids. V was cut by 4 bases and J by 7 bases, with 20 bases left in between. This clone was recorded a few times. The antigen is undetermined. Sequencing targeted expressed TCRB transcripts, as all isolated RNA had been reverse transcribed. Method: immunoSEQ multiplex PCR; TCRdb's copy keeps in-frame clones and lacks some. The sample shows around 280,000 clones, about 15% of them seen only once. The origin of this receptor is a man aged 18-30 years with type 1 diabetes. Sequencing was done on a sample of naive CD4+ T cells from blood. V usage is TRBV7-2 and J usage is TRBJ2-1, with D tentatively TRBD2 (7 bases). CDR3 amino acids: CASSYGGGLRENEQFF. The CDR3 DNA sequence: TGTGCCAGCAGCTACGGCGGGGGCCTTCGAGAGAATGAGCAGTTCTTC. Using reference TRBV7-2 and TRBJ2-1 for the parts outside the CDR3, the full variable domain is GAGVSQSPSNKVTEKGKDVELRCDPISGHTALYWYRQSLGQGLEFLIYFQGNSAPDKSGLPSDRFSAERTGGSVSTLTIQRTQQEDSAVYLCASSYGGGLRENEQFFGPGTRLTVL.